Listed below are T cell receptor beta chains from one sample, sequenced in a study of blood T cell repertoires in COVID-19. Assay used: immunoSEQ multiplex PCR; TCRdb lists only in-frame clones, some missing. The sample yields about 120,000 clones, around four fifths seen once. Specimen: peripheral blood. All receptors derive from a man between 60 and 70 years old with acute or convalescent COVID-19. CDR3s include the opening cysteine and the closing phenylalanine or tryptophan. The order of the fields is D gene, clone size, V gene, J gene, CDR3 DNA, CDR3 protein. A D gene is named only where the DNA matches it firmly. Not every row has a clone size; where given, it reads once, few, many or a size class.

D: .
size: .
V: TRBV9
J: TRBJ1-1
DNA: TGTGCCAGCAGCGTAGTCACAGGGTCCGAAGCTTTCTTT
CDR3: CASSVVTGSEAFF

D: TRBD1
size: .
V: TRBV15
J: TRBJ2-7
DNA: TGTGCCACCAGCACCGGGTTAACCGGGACAGGGGACGAGCAGTACTTC
CDR3: CATSTGLTGTGDEQYF

D: TRBD1
size: .
V: TRBV11-3
J: TRBJ2-1
DNA: TGTGCCAGCAGCCAGGACAGGGGCTATGAGCAGTTCTTC
CDR3: CASSQDRGYEQFF

D: TRBD2
size: .
V: TRBV5-1
J: TRBJ2-1
DNA: TGCGCCAGCAGCTTGGCCGGGGGGAACGAGCAGTTCTTC
CDR3: CASSLAGGNEQFF

D: .
size: .
V: TRBV3-1/TRBV3-2
J: TRBJ1-2
DNA: TGTGCCAGCAGCCGACAGACTAACTATGGCTACACCTTC
CDR3: CASSRQTNYGYTF

D: .
size: .
V: TRBV14
J: TRBJ2-1
DNA: TGTGCCAGCAGCCCCACCAGGGGCCACACCTACAATGAGCAGTTCTTC
CDR3: CASSPTRGHTYNEQFF

D: .
size: .
V: TRBV5-1
J: TRBJ1-2
DNA: TGCGCCAGCAGCTTGGGGCGATGGGCCGAAGTCTATGGCTACACCTTC
CDR3: CASSLGRWAEVYGYTF

D: TRBD2
size: .
V: TRBV4-1
J: TRBJ2-3
DNA: TGCGCCAGCAGCCATATCGGGCGGGAGCTCGCAGATACGCAGTATTTT
CDR3: CASSHIGRELADTQYF

D: .
size: .
V: TRBV5-5
J: TRBJ2-5
DNA: TGTGCCAGCAGCCGGACAGTCCAAGAGACCCAGTACTTC
CDR3: CASSRTVQETQYF

D: .
size: .
V: TRBV2
J: TRBJ1-5
DNA: TGTGCCAGCAGAACGGACAGAAATCAGCCCCAGCATTTT
CDR3: CASRTDRNQPQHF

D: TRBD2
size: .
V: TRBV6-1
J: TRBJ2-2
DNA: TGTGCCAGCCGTGCCCGCCCCGCGGGAGACACCGGGGAGCTGTTTTTT
CDR3: CASRARPAGDTGELFF

D: .
size: .
V: TRBV30
J: TRBJ1-3
DNA: TGTGCCTGGACTCAACCGGGGATTAGGGGAAACACCATATATTTT
CDR3: CAWTQPGIRGNTIYF

D: .
size: .
V: TRBV6-5
J: TRBJ2-1
DNA: TGTGCCAGCAGTCCGACAGCTCACGAGCAGTTCTTC
CDR3: CASSPTAHEQFF

D: .
size: .
V: TRBV6-5
J: TRBJ1-4
DNA: TGTGCCAGCCACGGTCGCGGGATATGGGAAAAACTGTTTTTT
CDR3: CASHGRGIWEKLFF

D: TRBD2
size: .
V: TRBV18
J: TRBJ2-1
DNA: TGTGCCAGCTCACTCCGGAGCGTTAGCGGGGATGAGCAGTTCTTC
CDR3: CASSLRSVSGDEQFF

D: .
size: .
V: TRBV4-1
J: TRBJ2-4
DNA: TGCGCCAGCAGTCCTCAGGGCCTAGCCAAAAACATTCAGTACTTC
CDR3: CASSPQGLAKNIQYF

D: TRBD1
size: .
V: TRBV5-1
J: TRBJ2-5
DNA: TGCGCCAGCGGACCTTCGAGACAGGGACCCTCACGAGAGACCCAGTACTTC
CDR3: CASGPSRQGPSRETQYF

D: .
size: .
V: TRBV7-6
J: TRBJ2-7
DNA: TGTGCCAGCAGCCTAACCGGCGAGCAGTACTTC
CDR3: CASSLTGEQYF

D: .
size: .
V: TRBV5-1
J: TRBJ2-3
DNA: TGCGCCAGCAGAGGGGAGGTACTAAGCACAGATACGCAGTATTTT
CDR3: CASRGEVLSTDTQYF

D: .
size: .
V: TRBV5-4
J: TRBJ1-2
DNA: TGTGCCAGCAGCCCGGAACCCAGAGGTGGCTACACCTTC
CDR3: CASSPEPRGGYTF

D: TRBD2
size: .
V: TRBV28
J: TRBJ2-2
DNA: TGTGCCAGCACGTGGGGGGGCGGGGAGCTGTTTTTT
CDR3: CASTWGGGELFF

D: TRBD1
size: many
V: TRBV25-1
J: TRBJ2-7
DNA: TGTGCCAGCAGTGACCCTTCGGACAGGTTCTACGAGCAGTACTTC
CDR3: CASSDPSDRFYEQYF

D: .
size: few
V: TRBV7-2
J: TRBJ2-7
DNA: TGTGCCAGCAGCTCGTACAGGGAAAGAAGCTACGAGCAGTACTTC
CDR3: CASSSYRERSYEQYF

D: .
size: few
V: TRBV18
J: TRBJ2-7
DNA: TGTGCCAGCTCACCGGCGGAGGGACCCACCTACGAGCAGTACTTC
CDR3: CASSPAEGPTYEQYF

D: TRBD2
size: .
V: TRBV15
J: TRBJ2-1
DNA: TGTGCCACCAGCAGGAGGCTAGCGGGAGGCAATGAGCAGTTCTTC
CDR3: CATSRRLAGGNEQFF

D: .
size: .
V: TRBV7-8
J: TRBJ1-1
DNA: TGTGCCAGCAGCTCCGGACAGAACACTGAAGCTTTCTTT
CDR3: CASSSGQNTEAFF

D: TRBD2
size: .
V: TRBV11-2
J: TRBJ2-5
DNA: TGTGCCAGCAGCTTTGGTGTAGCGGGGGTCCAAGAGACCCAGTACTTC
CDR3: CASSFGVAGVQETQYF

D: TRBD1
size: .
V: TRBV28
J: TRBJ1-3
DNA: TGTGCCAGCAGTTTTTCTTGGGGCAGGGGGCTTGGTGGAAACACCATATATTTT
CDR3: CASSFSWGRGLGGNTIYF

D: .
size: few
V: TRBV29-1
J: TRBJ1-4
DNA: TGCAGCGTTGAAGGTAGCCTTAATGAAAAACTGTTTTTT
CDR3: CSVEGSLNEKLFF

D: .
size: .
V: TRBV2
J: TRBJ1-2
DNA: TGTGCCAGCAGGGTACAGGGTGGTTATGGCTACACCTTC
CDR3: CASRVQGGYGYTF

D: .
size: once
V: TRBV28
J: TRBJ1-6
DNA: TGTGCCAGCGGTCTGGAGGGACCCCTCCACTTT
CDR3: CASGLEGPLHF